The rows below give T cell receptor beta chains drawn from one sample of a study of regulatory T cells in long-lasting Graves disease. MiXCR, run by TCRdb on the multiplex PCR reads, gives a single entry per CDR3 protein. The sample includes more than 300,000 distinct CDR3 sequences, 12% of them seen just once. This same sample was also taken into another study, of T cells in Graves' hyperthyroidism and ophthalmopathy.

The sequenced sample was peripheral blood mononuclear cells (PBMCs), obtained at new diagnosis, from a patient treated with antithyroid drugs. Every receptor here comes from a woman younger than 35 with Graves disease. Both conserved end residues are part of each CDR3. The D gene is left open where the match is weak. Where a row states a size, it is once, few, many or the class of an expanded clone; other rows omit it.

12 | - | TRBJ1-2 | TRBV20-1 | - | CSASGPPGGYTF | TGCAGTGCTAGTGGCCCCCCGGGGGGCTACACCTTC
14 | few | TRBJ1-2 | TRBV29-1 | - | CSSLDSLFNYGYTF | TGCAGCAGTCTGGACAGCCTTTTTAACTATGGCTACACCTTC
13 | many | TRBJ2-2 | TRBV9 | - | CASTPGNTGELFF | TGTGCCAGCACCCCAGGGAACACCGGGGAGCTGTTTTTT
23 | few | TRBJ2-4 | TRBV7-2 | TRBD1 | CASSRGDRGRAGFGWVAKNIQYF | TGTGCCAGCAGCCGAGGGGACAGGGGGCGGGCTGGTTTCGGTTGGGTAGCCAAAAACATTCAGTACTTC
15 | few | TRBJ2-3 | TRBV6-1 | TRBD2 | CASSMLAGEGDTQYF | TGTGCCAGCAGTATGCTAGCGGGGGAAGGAGATACGCAGTATTTT
17 | many | TRBJ1-5 | TRBV4-2 | TRBD1 | CASSQEGTWTGRQPQHF | TGTGCCAGCAGCCAAGAAGGTACTTGGACAGGGCGTCAGCCCCAGCATTTT
16 | few | TRBJ2-2 | TRBV7-9 | - | CASSATLIANTGELFF | TGTGCCAGCAGCGCAACTTTAATCGCGAACACCGGGGAGCTGTTTTTT
13 | many | TRBJ1-1 | TRBV20-1 | - | CSATRPEGSEAFF | TGCAGTGCTACCAGACCGGAGGGTTCTGAAGCTTTCTTT
14 | many | TRBJ2-7 | TRBV6-5 | - | CASSYSRQDYEQYF | TGTGCCAGCAGTTACTCGAGGCAGGACTACGAGCAGTACTTC
16 | many | TRBJ2-4 | TRBV7-6 | - | CASSLMAGDAKNIQYF | TGTGCCAGCAGCTTAATGGCGGGTGACGCCAAAAACATTCAGTACTTC
14 | - | TRBJ1-2 | TRBV20-1 | TRBD1 | CSASLTGGQGGYTF | TGCAGTGCTAGCCTAACAGGGGGCCAGGGTGGCTACACCTTC
12 | many | TRBJ1-2 | TRBV28 | - | CASSLRGYGYTF | TGTGCCAGCAGTTTAAGGGGCTATGGCTACACCTTC
14 | many | TRBJ1-2 | TRBV7-9 | - | CASSPWDRNYGYTF | TGTGCCAGCAGCCCCTGGGACCGAAACTATGGCTACACCTTC
14 | many | TRBJ1-5 | TRBV7-9 | - | CASSPMGSNQPQHF | TGTGCCAGCAGCCCAATGGGATCCAATCAGCCCCAGCATTTT
14 | - | TRBJ1-6 | TRBV7-9 | - | CASSSGGVNSPLHF | TGTGCCAGCAGTTCCGGGGGAGTCAATTCACCCCTCCACTTT
13 | - | TRBJ1-5 | TRBV7-9 | - | CASSPDGDQPQHF | TGTGCCAGCAGCCCCGACGGAGATCAGCCCCAGCATTTT
11 | many | TRBJ2-5 | TRBV7-2 | - | CASSPSTAQYF | TGTGCCAGCAGCCCCTCAACGGCCCAGTACTTC